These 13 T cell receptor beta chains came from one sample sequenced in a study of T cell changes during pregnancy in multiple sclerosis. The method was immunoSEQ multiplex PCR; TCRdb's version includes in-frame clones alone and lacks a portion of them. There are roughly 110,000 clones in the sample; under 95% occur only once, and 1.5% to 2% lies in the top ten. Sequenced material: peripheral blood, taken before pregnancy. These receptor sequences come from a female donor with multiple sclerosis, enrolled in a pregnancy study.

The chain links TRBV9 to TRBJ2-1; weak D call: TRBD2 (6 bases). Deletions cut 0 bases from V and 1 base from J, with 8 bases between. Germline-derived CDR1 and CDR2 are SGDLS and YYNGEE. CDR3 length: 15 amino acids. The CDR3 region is CASSVGRGSYNEQFF. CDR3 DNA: TGTGCCAGCAGCGTAGGGAGGGGATCCTACAATGAGCAGTTCTTC.

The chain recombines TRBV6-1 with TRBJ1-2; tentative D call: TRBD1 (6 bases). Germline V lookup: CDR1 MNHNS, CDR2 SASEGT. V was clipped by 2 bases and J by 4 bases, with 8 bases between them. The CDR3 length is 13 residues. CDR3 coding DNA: TGTGCCAGCAGTGAAACAGGGATCTATGGCTACACCTTC. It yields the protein CASSETGIYGYTF.

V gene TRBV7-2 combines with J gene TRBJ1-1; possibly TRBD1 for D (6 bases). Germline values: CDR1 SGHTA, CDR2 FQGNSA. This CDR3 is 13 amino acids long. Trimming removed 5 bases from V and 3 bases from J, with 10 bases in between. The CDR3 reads CASSTGQYTEAFF. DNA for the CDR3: TGTGCCAGCAGCACAGGACAGTACACTGAAGCTTTCTTT.

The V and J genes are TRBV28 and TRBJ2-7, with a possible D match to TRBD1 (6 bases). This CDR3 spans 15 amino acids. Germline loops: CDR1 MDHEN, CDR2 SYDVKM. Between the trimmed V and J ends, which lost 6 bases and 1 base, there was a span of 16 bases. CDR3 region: CASRTGSLNSYEQYF. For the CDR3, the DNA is TGTGCCAGCAGAACAGGGTCCCTAAATTCCTACGAGCAGTACTTC. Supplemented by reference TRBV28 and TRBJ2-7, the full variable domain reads DVKVTQSSRYLVKRTGEKVFLECVQDMDHENMFWYRQDPGLGLRLIYFSYDVKMKEKGDIPEGYSVSREKKERFSLILESASTNQTSMYLCASRTGSLNSYEQYFGPGTRLTVT.

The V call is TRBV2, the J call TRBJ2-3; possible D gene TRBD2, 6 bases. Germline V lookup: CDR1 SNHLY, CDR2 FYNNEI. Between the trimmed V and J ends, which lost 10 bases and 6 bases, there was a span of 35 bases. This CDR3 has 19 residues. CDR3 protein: CAIPTNTGEKWGTLDTQYF. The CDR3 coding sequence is TGTGCCATCCCGACTAATACGGGGGAAAAATGGGGAACTCTGGATACGCAGTATTTT.

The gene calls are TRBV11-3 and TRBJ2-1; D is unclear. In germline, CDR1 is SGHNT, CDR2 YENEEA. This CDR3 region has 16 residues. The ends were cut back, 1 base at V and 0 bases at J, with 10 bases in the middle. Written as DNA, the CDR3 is TGTGCCAGCAGCTTAGGGCTAGGCTTCTCCTACAATGAGCAGTTCTTC. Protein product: CASSLGLGFSYNEQFF.

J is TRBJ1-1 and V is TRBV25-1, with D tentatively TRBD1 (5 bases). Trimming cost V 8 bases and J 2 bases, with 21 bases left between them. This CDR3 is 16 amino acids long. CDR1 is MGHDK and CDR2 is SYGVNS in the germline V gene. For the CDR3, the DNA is TGTGCCAGCGTGAGGGAAATACGGGGGGGAAACACTGAAGCTTTCTTT. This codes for CASVREIRGGNTEAFF.

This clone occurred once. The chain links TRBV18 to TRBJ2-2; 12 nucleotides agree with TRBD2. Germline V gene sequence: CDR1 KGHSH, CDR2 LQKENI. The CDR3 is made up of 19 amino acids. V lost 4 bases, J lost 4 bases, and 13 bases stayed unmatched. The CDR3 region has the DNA TGTGCCAGCTCACGAAACCGACTAGCGGGGGCCTTCGCCACCGGGGAGCTGTTTTTT. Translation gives CASSRNRLAGAFATGELFF.

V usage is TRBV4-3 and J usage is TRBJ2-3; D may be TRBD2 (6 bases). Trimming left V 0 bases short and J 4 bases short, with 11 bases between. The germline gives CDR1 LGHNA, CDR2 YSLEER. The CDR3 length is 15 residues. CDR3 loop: CASSQDLTGADTQYF. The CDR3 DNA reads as TGCGCCAGCAGCCAAGACCTGACGGGGGCAGATACGCAGTATTTT.

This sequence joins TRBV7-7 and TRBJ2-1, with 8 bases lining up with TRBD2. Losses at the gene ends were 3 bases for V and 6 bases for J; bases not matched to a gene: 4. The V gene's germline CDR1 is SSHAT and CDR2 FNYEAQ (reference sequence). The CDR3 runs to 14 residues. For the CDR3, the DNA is TGTGCCAGCAGCTTCCAGCGGGGGTCCAATGAGCAGTTCTTC. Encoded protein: CASSFQRGSNEQFF.

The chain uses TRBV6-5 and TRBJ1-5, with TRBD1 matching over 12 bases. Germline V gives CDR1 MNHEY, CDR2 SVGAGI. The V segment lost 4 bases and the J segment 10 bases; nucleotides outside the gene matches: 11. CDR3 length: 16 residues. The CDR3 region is CASSSRAGTGGNPQHF. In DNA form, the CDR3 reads TGTGCCAGCAGTTCGCGGGCGGGGACAGGGGGCAATCCCCAGCATTTT.

The DNA of the CDR3 is TGTGCCAGCAGCTTACAGACAGGCAATCTAGCGGGGGGCTACAATGAGCAGTTCTTC. It specifies CASSLQTGNLAGGYNEQFF. The rearrangement uses TRBV7-9 and TRBJ2-1; TRBD2 matches 11 bases. This CDR3 is 19 amino acids long. J gave up 3 bases and V 2 bases, and 12 bases lay outside the gene matches. Germline CDR1 SEHNR, CDR2 FQNEAQ (reference sequence). Based on the CDR3 plus reference TRBV7-9 and TRBJ2-1, the full variable domain is DTGVSQNPRHKITKRGQNVTFRCDPISEHNRLYWYRQTLGQGPEFLTYFQNEAQLEKSRLLSDRFSAERPKGSFSTLEIQRTEQGDSAMYLCASSLQTGNLAGGYNEQFFGPGTRLTVL.

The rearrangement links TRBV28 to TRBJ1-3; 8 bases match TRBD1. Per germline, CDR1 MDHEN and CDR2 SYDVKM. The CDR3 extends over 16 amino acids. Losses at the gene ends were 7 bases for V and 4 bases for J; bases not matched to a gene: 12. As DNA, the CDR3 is TGTGCCAGCAAACCCCGAGGGGGGACAGGAGGAAACACCATATATTTT. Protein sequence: CASKPRGGTGGNTIYF.